Below are 11 T cell receptor beta chains sequenced from a single sample in a study of early T cells in non-severe SARS-CoV-2 infection. TCRdb processed the 5' RACE reads anew with MiXCR; each CDR3 protein has one entry. The repertoire has about 77,000 distinct CDR3 sequences, 10% to 15% of them found once; the top ten carry 15% to 17%. Sequenced material: whole blood, taken at baseline. These receptors were taken from an adult who was a healthcare worker with PCR-confirmed SARS-CoV-2 infection or an uninfected control (not recorded which). The donor label of this sample is uncertain.

The genes are TRBV10-3 and TRBJ1-6; TRBD1 matches at 7 bases. Losses at the gene ends were 6 bases for V and 11 bases for J; bases not matched to a gene: 4. Per germline, CDR1 ENHRY and CDR2 SYGVKD. The CDR3 extends over 12 amino acids. The CDR3 here is CAIRGTATPLHF. The CDR3 coding sequence is TGTGCCATCAGAGGGACAGCTACACCCCTCCACTTT.

The chain recombines TRBV19 with TRBJ2-5; D gene uncertain. The CDR3 runs to 13 residues. The V gene's germline CDR1 is LNHDA and CDR2 SQIVND (reference sequence). V was cut by 0 bases and J by 0 bases, with 2 bases left in between. CDR3 bases: TGTGCCAGTAGTATAGATCACCAAGAGACCCAGTACTTC. This gives the protein CASSIDHQETQYF.

In this sample, this clonotype turned up many times. V usage is TRBV6-2 or TRBV6-3 and J usage is TRBJ1-5, with D possibly matching TRBD1 (6 bases). CDR1 is MNHEY and CDR2 is SVGEGT in the germline V gene. CDR3 size: 13 residues. Trimming removed 6 bases at V and 7 bases at J, with 13 bases between. CDR3 sequence (DNA): TGTGCCAGCAGCCCTTGGGGGCGGCAGCCCCAGCATTTT. This sequence encodes CASSPWGRQPQHF.

At least ten counts were recorded for this clonotype. V is TRBV7-3 and J is TRBJ2-1, with 7 positions matching TRBD1. The CDR3 sequence is 14 residues long. The V and J ends lost 8 bases and 5 bases, in that order; junction bases with no gene match: 9. CDR1 is SGHTA, CDR2 FQGTGA, per germline. The CDR3 DNA is TGTGCCAGCGGACGAACGGGACAGAACAATGAGCAGTTCTTC. Translated, it gives CASGRTGQNNEQFF.

The CDR3 reads CASSPRTGAVTGNTIYF. The CDR3 bases are TGTGCCAGCAGTCCCCGGACAGGGGCAGTAACTGGAAACACCATATATTTT. The rearrangement joins TRBV6-5 to TRBJ1-3; 9 nucleotides match TRBD1. V gave up 5 bases and J gave up 2 bases; unmatched junction bases: 10. The germline V gene has CDR1 MNHEY and CDR2 SVGAGI. This CDR3 has 17 residues.

The chain recombines TRBV6-5 with TRBJ2-2; 7 nucleotides align to TRBD2. Trimming removed 7 bases from V and 5 bases from J; junction bases left unmatched: 13. The CDR3 sequence is 16 residues long. Germline assignment: CDR1 MNHEY and CDR2 SVGAGI. The CDR3: CASIPTAGVTTGELFF. The DNA for the CDR3 is TGTGCCAGCATCCCTACCGCGGGGGTTACAACCGGGGAGCTGTTTTTT.

This clonotype was counted only a few times. The chain has TRBV15 and TRBJ2-7, with D hard to call. The CDR3 totals 11 residues. V was clipped by 8 bases and J by 6 bases, with 11 bases between them. The germline V gene encodes CDR1 LNHNV and CDR2 YYDKDF (reference sequence). CDR3 DNA: TGTGCCACCTCCGAGGTGGGCGAGCAGTACTTC. Protein: CATSEVGEQYF.

The chain combines TRBV12-3 or TRBV12-4 with TRBJ2-1; D remains unclear. The CDR3 has 14 residues. With 2 bases removed from V and 1 base from J, the gap between germline ends came to 6 bases. The CDR3 loop is CASSLTRSYNEQFF. In nucleotides, the CDR3 is TGTGCCAGCAGTTTAACAAGGTCCTACAATGAGCAGTTCTTC.

The gene calls are TRBV5-1 and TRBJ2-1; D gene uncertain. Deletions cut 7 bases from V and 7 bases from J, with 12 bases between. CDR3 length: 12 amino acids. Per germline, CDR1 SGHRS and CDR2 YFSETQ. CDR3 loop: CASRPEFNEQFF. Here the CDR3 DNA reads TGCGCCAGCCGACCCGAGTTTAATGAGCAGTTCTTC. Full variable domain (outside the CDR3, taken from reference TRBV5-1 and TRBJ2-1): KAGVTQTPRYLIKTRGQQVTLSCSPISGHRSVSWYQQTPGQGLQFLFEYFSETQRNKGNFPGRFSGRQFSNSRSEMNVSTLELGDSALYLCASRPEFNEQFFGPGTRLTVL.

The rearrangement links TRBV3-1 to TRBJ2-1, with 7 bases aligning to TRBD2. Germline values: CDR1 LGHDT, CDR2 YNNKEL (reference sequence). The CDR3 covers 13 residues. The V segment lost 10 bases and the J segment 2 bases; nucleotides outside the gene matches: 5. CDR3 region: CATTGGTYNEQFF. For the CDR3, the DNA is TGTGCCACTACCGGGGGGACCTACAATGAGCAGTTCTTC.

This clonotype was seen at least ten times. The chain uses TRBV12-5 and TRBJ1-1, with D unresolved. CDR3 length: 9 residues. With 5 bases removed from V and 7 bases from J, the gap between germline ends came to 2 bases. Germline V gives CDR1 LGHNT, CDR2 FRNRAP. The CDR3 DNA sequence: TGTGCTAGTGGTGTTGAAGCTTTCTTT. Residues: CASGVEAFF.